These 27 T cell receptor beta chains were sequenced from one sample in a study of shared clonotypes between healthy human individuals. The table came from immunoSEQ multiplex PCR; TCRdb's copy has only in-frame clones and leaves some out. Here the sample spans about 380,000 clones, 96% being singletons. The specimen sequenced was memory CD8+ T cells sorted from blood. Regarding subset: CD45RO+ cells pooled with CCR7-negative TemRA cells. These TCRs come from a man under 40 in good health.

The V call is TRBV10-2, the J call TRBJ2-2; 14 nucleotides align to TRBD2. The germline V gene has CDR1 WSHSY and CDR2 SAAADI. The V and J ends lost 10 bases and 0 bases, in that order; junction bases with no gene match: 19. There are 21 residues in the CDR3. DNA for the CDR3: TGCGCCACCACGACTGGAGCCCACAGACTAGCGGGAGGGTCGAACACCGGGGAGCTGTTTTTT. Protein product: CATTTGAHRLAGGSNTGELFF.

Concerning this clone itself: Within the sample, other DNA sequences also encode this same CDR3. The chain employs TRBV7-3 and TRBJ2-2; D is uncertain. The CDR3 runs 12 residues. V lost 3 bases and J 1 base, leaving 0 bases between the germline ends. Germline loops: CDR1 SGHTA, CDR2 FQGTGA. This chain's CDR3 is CASSLNTGELFF. CDR3 coding DNA: TGTGCCAGCAGCTTGAACACCGGGGAGCTGTTTTTT.

The chain links TRBV5-1 to TRBJ1-1; D is ambiguous. The CDR3 length is 13 residues. V lost 4 bases and J 3 bases, leaving 10 bases between the germline ends. Per germline, CDR1 SGHRS and CDR2 YFSETQ. The CDR3 coding sequence is TGCGCCAGCAGCGCCACCCCTTACACTGAAGCTTTCTTT. Protein sequence: CASSATPYTEAFF. Full variable domain (remainder filled in from reference TRBV5-1 and TRBJ1-1): KAGVTQTPRYLIKTRGQQVTLSCSPISGHRSVSWYQQTPGQGLQFLFEYFSETQRNKGNFPGRFSGRQFSNSRSEMNVSTLELGDSALYLCASSATPYTEAFFGQGTRLTVV.

J is TRBJ2-1 and V is TRBV5-1; 8 bases map to TRBD2. With 7 bases clipped from V and 5 bases from J, the junction kept 14 bases outside the gene matches. This CDR3 has 16 amino acids. CDR1 and CDR2 (germline): SGHRS, YFSETQ. CDR3 DNA: TGCGCCAGCCGAAGCGGCGGGAGGACCACCCACAATGAGCAGTTCTTC. As protein: CASRSGGRTTHNEQFF. The entire variable domain, with the rest obtained from reference TRBV5-1 and TRBJ2-1, is as follows: KAGVTQTPRYLIKTRGQQVTLSCSPISGHRSVSWYQQTPGQGLQFLFEYFSETQRNKGNFPGRFSGRQFSNSRSEMNVSTLELGDSALYLCASRSGGRTTHNEQFFGPGTRLTVL.

This chain uses TRBV7-2 with TRBJ1-5, with 12 bases identical to TRBD1. The CDR3 extends over 16 amino acids. V was pared by 5 bases and J by 3 bases, with 5 bases of the junction left unmatched. CDR1 and CDR2 from the germline V gene are SGHTA and FQGNSA. CDR3: CASSPRDRGLNQPQHF. The CDR3 DNA is TGTGCCAGCAGCCCTAGGGACAGGGGGCTCAATCAGCCCCAGCATTTT. Full variable domain (outside the CDR3, taken from reference TRBV7-2 and TRBJ1-5): GAGVSQSPSNKVTEKGKDVELRCDPISGHTALYWYRQSLGQGLEFLIYFQGNSAPDKSGLPSDRFSAERTGGSVSTLTIQRTQQEDSAVYLCASSPRDRGLNQPQHFGDGTRLSIL.

This chain joins TRBV6-1 and TRBJ2-7; 7 bases agree with TRBD2. Germline values: CDR1 MNHNS, CDR2 SASEGT. The CDR3 is 17 amino acids. After removal of 4 bases from V and 4 bases from J, the junction contained 16 bases not matched to a gene. In DNA form, the CDR3 reads TGTGCCAGCAGTGGGGAAGATGGGGCCGGGAGGATGTACGAGCAGTACTTC. The encoded protein is CASSGEDGAGRMYEQYF.

The chain is built from TRBV5-1 and TRBJ2-7, with 11 bases matching TRBD2. V lost 1 base, J lost 6 bases, and 3 bases stayed unmatched. Looked up from germline, CDR1 is SGHRS and CDR2 is YFSETQ. The CDR3 covers 14 residues. The CDR3 protein is CASSLTSGSGEQYF. CDR3 sequence (DNA): TGCGCCAGCAGCTTGACTAGCGGGAGCGGCGAGCAGTACTTC. The full variable domain, with the rest looked up from reference TRBV5-1 and TRBJ2-7, is KAGVTQTPRYLIKTRGQQVTLSCSPISGHRSVSWYQQTPGQGLQFLFEYFSETQRNKGNFPGRFSGRQFSNSRSEMNVSTLELGDSALYLCASSLTSGSGEQYFGPGTRLTVT.

The chain employs TRBV5-1 and TRBJ2-2, with 9 positions matching TRBD1. V was pared by 5 bases and J by 7 bases, with 6 bases of the junction left unmatched. Germline CDR1 SGHRS, CDR2 YFSETQ. The CDR3 runs to 14 residues. The CDR3 nucleotides read TGCGCCAGCAGTCACGGACAGGGGATCGGGGAGCTGTTTTTT. Amino acids: CASSHGQGIGELFF.

The V call is TRBV7-9, the J call TRBJ2-3, with no clear D. V dropped 3 bases and J dropped 5 bases, with 18 bases sitting between them. The CDR3 extends over 16 amino acids. CDR1 SEHNR and CDR2 FQNEAQ come from the germline V gene (reference sequence). CDR3 nucleotides: TGTGCCAGCAGCTTTTACCGTTATAGCCTGATAGATACGCAGTATTTT. Translated: CASSFYRYSLIDTQYF.

The V gene is TRBV11-2, the J gene TRBJ2-7; D not resolved. Germline V gene data show CDR1 as SGHAT and CDR2 as FQNNGV. This CDR3 has 11 amino acids. The V end lost 3 bases, the J end lost 2 bases, and 2 bases lay between the germline ends. In nucleotides, the CDR3 is TGTGCCAGCAGCTTCACCTACGAGCAGTACTTC. This gives the protein CASSFTYEQYF.

This clone was picked up one time. This sequence joins TRBV7-9 and TRBJ2-3, with TRBD1 matching over 8 bases. The CDR3 is 13 amino acids. Germline V gene data show CDR1 as SEHNR and CDR2 as FQNEAQ (reference sequence). V gave up 4 bases and J gave up 4 bases; unmatched junction bases: 1. DNA for the CDR3: TGTGCCAGCAGCTCAGGGGGCGCAGATACGCAGTATTTT. It translates to CASSSGGADTQYF.

In this sample, this clone turned up a few times. This chain uses TRBV7-9 with TRBJ1-3; unclear D gene. Germline loops: CDR1 SEHNR, CDR2 FQNEAQ (reference sequence). V lost 3 bases to trimming and J lost 4 bases, with 7 bases between them. The CDR3 is 13 residues long. DNA of the CDR3: TGTGCCAGCAGCTTGCGAGGCGGAAACACCATATATTTT. Amino acid sequence: CASSLRGGNTIYF.

This sequence joins TRBV28 and TRBJ2-5; a possible D gene is TRBD2 (5 bases). Trimming left V 3 bases short and J 2 bases short, with 7 bases between. Looked up from germline, CDR1 is MDHEN and CDR2 is SYDVKM. The CDR3 spans 13 residues. CDR3 DNA sequence: TGTGCCAGCAGTTTTAGCGCGCAAGAGACCCAGTACTTC. Translated: CASSFSAQETQYF.

The rearrangement joins TRBV5-6 to TRBJ2-2; D could derive from TRBD1 or TRBD2 (5 bases each). CDR1 is SGHDT and CDR2 is YYEEEE in the germline V gene. The CDR3 covers 15 residues. V was pared by 1 base and J by 6 bases, with 13 bases between. The CDR3 region is CASSLRGALPGELFF. The DNA of the CDR3 is TGTGCCAGCAGCTTGCGGGGCGCCCTACCCGGGGAGCTGTTTTTT.

The genes are TRBV9 and TRBJ2-1, with D tentatively TRBD1 (5 bases). Deletions cut 3 bases from V and 8 bases from J, with 15 bases between. CDR1 is SGDLS and CDR2 is YYNGEE in the germline V gene. CDR3 length: 14 amino acids. The CDR3 loop reads CASSASTLGDEQFF. The DNA for the CDR3 is TGTGCCAGCAGCGCCTCCACCCTAGGGGATGAGCAGTTCTTC.

V and J are TRBV5-6 and TRBJ1-3; D is possibly TRBD1 (5 bases). V was shortened by 0 bases and J by 8 bases, with 15 bases between the two germline ends. The germline V gene has CDR1 SGHDT and CDR2 YYEEEE. The CDR3 is 15 amino acids. The DNA for the CDR3 is TGTGCCAGCAGCTTGGGTGGCAGGGTGGGGGACACCATATATTTT. This codes for CASSLGGRVGDTIYF.

The chain has TRBV5-1 and TRBJ1-3; maybe TRBD1 (5 bases). Trimming stripped 0 bases from V and 4 bases from J, with 17 bases between. The CDR3 has 17 amino acids. The germline V gene has CDR1 SGHRS and CDR2 YFSETQ. CDR3 loop: CASSLELRTMSGNTIYF. Here the CDR3 DNA reads TGCGCCAGCAGCTTGGAGTTACGGACAATGAGCGGAAACACCATATATTTT.

The chain joins TRBV27 to TRBJ2-3; D ambiguous. This CDR3 is 11 amino acids long. The V gene lost 5 bases and the J gene lost 2 bases, with 2 bases spanning the gap. Germline CDR1 MNHEY, CDR2 SMNVEV (reference sequence). For the CDR3, the DNA is TGTGCCAGCAGTACCACAGATACGCAGTATTTT. Its translation is CASSTTDTQYF.

V is TRBV28 and J is TRBJ1-5; 8 bases are shared with TRBD1. With 7 bases clipped from V and 6 bases from J, the junction kept 8 bases outside the gene matches. This CDR3 is 14 amino acids long. The germline gives CDR1 MDHEN, CDR2 SYDVKM. In DNA form, the CDR3 reads TGTGCCAGCACCCGACAGGGGACGGGTCAGCCCCAGCATTTT. Its protein is CASTRQGTGQPQHF.

The chain carries TRBV18 and TRBJ1-4, with 8 nucleotides matching TRBD1. Germline CDR1 KGHSH, CDR2 LQKENI. V trimming: 4 bases; J trimming: 5 bases; junction bases outside the gene matches: 9. The CDR3 runs 16 residues. The CDR3 DNA reads TGTGCCAGCTCACTGCAAGACAGGGGTCAGAATGAAAAACTGTTTTTT. Its protein product is CASSLQDRGQNEKLFF.

The chain carries TRBV7-8 and TRBJ2-1, with 9 nucleotides matching TRBD2. J gave up 4 bases and V 2 bases, and 9 bases lay outside the gene matches. This CDR3 region has 17 residues. Per the germline V gene, CDR1 is SGHVS and CDR2 is FQNEAQ. In DNA form, the CDR3 reads TGTGCCAGCAGCTTATCCCCTAGCGGGAACCATTACAATGAGCAGTTCTTC. Encoded protein: CASSLSPSGNHYNEQFF.

The chain uses TRBV9 and TRBJ1-1, with 7 bases that match TRBD1. The J segment lost 7 bases and the V segment lost 0 bases, leaving 15 bases of the junction unmatched. CDR3 length equals 17 residues. The germline V gene encodes CDR1 SGDLS and CDR2 YYNGEE. The CDR3 region is CASSVEPGQSLGGEAFF. The CDR3 nucleotides are TGTGCCAGCAGCGTAGAACCGGGACAGTCTTTAGGAGGTGAAGCTTTCTTT.

The CDR3 loop is CAWNRDRTSNTGELFF. The CDR3 region has the DNA TGTGCCTGGAACAGGGACCGCACCTCGAACACCGGGGAGCTGTTTTTT. J is TRBJ2-2 and V is TRBV30; a weak D match, TRBD1 (6 bases). CDR1 is GTSNPN and CDR2 is SVGIG in the germline V gene (reference sequence). This CDR3 region has 16 residues. V was trimmed by 4 bases and J by 0 bases, leaving 15 bases between them.

This sequence joins TRBV25-1 and TRBJ2-7; TRBD2 is a possible D gene (5 bases). Trimming stripped 4 bases from V and 3 bases from J, with 10 bases between. The CDR3 length is 13 residues. Germline V CDR1 and CDR2: MGHDK, SYGVNS. Here the CDR3 reads CASSVSGYYEQYF. The CDR3 DNA follows: TGTGCCAGCAGTGTTTCGGGATACTACGAGCAGTACTTC.

J is TRBJ1-1 and V is TRBV5-1, with a tentative D call TRBD1 (5 bases). Looked up from germline, CDR1 is SGHRS and CDR2 is YFSETQ. The CDR3 extends over 15 amino acids. V gave up 0 bases and J gave up 6 bases, with 15 bases separating them. CDR3 coding DNA: TGCGCCAGCAGCTTGGTGGCTTTAGGGGCCGCTGAAGCTTTCTTT. This translates into CASSLVALGAAEAFF. Filled out from reference TRBV5-1 and TRBJ1-1, the complete variable domain reads KAGVTQTPRYLIKTRGQQVTLSCSPISGHRSVSWYQQTPGQGLQFLFEYFSETQRNKGNFPGRFSGRQFSNSRSEMNVSTLELGDSALYLCASSLVALGAAEAFFGQGTRLTVV.

As to this clone: Other DNA sequences within the sample encode an identical CDR3. The rearrangement uses TRBV20-1 and TRBJ2-7; the D gene is possibly TRBD2 (5 bases). The germline CDR1 and CDR2 sequences are DFQATT and SNEGSKA (reference sequence). The CDR3 contains 11 residues. Between the trimmed V and J ends, which lost 6 bases and 1 base, there was a span of 7 bases. This CDR3 reads CSASGSYEQYF. CDR3 DNA sequence: TGCAGTGCAAGCGGATCCTACGAGCAGTACTTC.

The chain joins TRBV28 to TRBJ2-1; TRBD2 matches 9 bases. Losses at the gene ends were 0 bases for V and 6 bases for J; bases not matched to a gene: 9. Germline-derived CDR1 and CDR2 are MDHEN and SYDVKM. The CDR3 is 17 amino acids. The CDR3 DNA is TGTGCCAGCAGTTTATGCCTCGGGCGGGAGGGTTGCAATGAGCAGTTCTTC. As protein: CASSLCLGREGCNEQFF.